Following are 25 T cell receptor beta chains from one sample sequenced in a study of CD8+ T cells in alopecia areata. Treatment in this sample: oral pan-JAK inhibitor, 5-10 mg twice daily. Following extraction, RNA underwent reverse transcription to cDNA, which served as the sequencing template. Assay used: immunoSEQ multiplex PCR; TCRdb lists only in-frame clones, some missing. The sample lists some 220,000 clones; approximately 57% were seen once. The sequences come from CD4+ T cells sorted from blood, collected at week 4, from a patient treated with tofacitinib. These receptors were collected from a human donor with alopecia areata.

The chain combines TRBV25-1 with TRBJ2-3; D remains ambiguous. Germline V gene sequence: CDR1 MGHDK, CDR2 SYGVNS. V gave up 5 bases and J gave up 0 bases, with 12 bases separating them. The CDR3 contains 15 residues. Here the CDR3 reads CASSQEEISTDTQYF. The CDR3 nucleotides read TGTGCCAGCAGTCAGGAAGAGATAAGCACAGATACGCAGTATTTT. Variable domain in full (rest from reference TRBV25-1 and TRBJ2-3): EADIYQTPRYLVIGTGKKITLECSQTMGHDKMYWYQQDPGMELHLIHYSYGVNSTEKGDLSSESTVSRIRTEHFPLTLESARPSHTSQYLCASSQEEISTDTQYFGPGTRLTVL.

The chain links TRBV7-2 to TRBJ2-1, with TRBD1 matching over 7 bases. CDR1 and CDR2 from the germline V gene are SGHTA and FQGNSA. With V trimmed by 5 bases and J by 7 bases, 5 bases remained unmatched. This CDR3 contains 13 residues. CDR3 in amino acids: CASSGQALNEQFF. CDR3 sequence (DNA): TGTGCCAGCAGCGGACAGGCATTGAATGAGCAGTTCTTC.

The gene calls are TRBV4-3 and TRBJ1-4, with a tentative D call TRBD1 (5 bases). The CDR3 sequence is 15 residues long. Germline values: CDR1 LGHNA, CDR2 YSLEER. V lost 0 bases and J 5 bases, leaving 10 bases between the germline ends. The CDR3 nucleotides read TGCGCCAGCAGCCAAGAGGGGGGAAAAAATGAAAAACTGTTTTTT. Its protein is CASSQEGGKNEKLFF.

The chain's CDR3 is CSVGGQGEAFF. The CDR3 DNA is TGCAGCGTTGGGGGCCAGGGGGAAGCTTTCTTT. The rearrangement joins TRBV29-1 to TRBJ1-1, with D perhaps matching TRBD1 (6 bases). V was clipped by 4 bases and J by 8 bases, with 11 bases between them. In germline, CDR1 is SQVTM, CDR2 ANQGSEA. CDR3 length: 11 residues.

The chain has TRBV7-2 and TRBJ1-2; 10 bases align to TRBD1. The CDR3 runs 15 residues. V lost 4 bases and J lost 4; bases outside the gene matches: 6. Germline values: CDR1 SGHTA, CDR2 FQGNSA. The CDR3 bases are TGTGCCAGCAGCTATCCCCGGGACAGGGGCTATGGCTACACCTTC. Its translation is CASSYPRDRGYGYTF.

CDR3 residues: CARAGIGANYGYTF. Written as DNA, the CDR3 is TGTGCCCGAGCTGGTATAGGAGCTAACTATGGCTACACCTTC. The chain employs TRBV2 and TRBJ1-2; D remains unclear. Trimming cost V 11 bases and J 0 bases, with 16 bases left between them. The CDR3 runs to 14 residues. Germline lookup yields CDR1 SNHLY and CDR2 FYNNEI. The full variable domain, rest sourced from reference TRBV2 and TRBJ1-2, is EPEVTQTPSHQVTQMGQEVILRCVPISNHLYFYWYRQILGQKVEFLVSFYNNEISEKSEIFDDQFSVERPDGSNFTLKIRSTKLEDSAMYFCARAGIGANYGYTFGSGTRLTVV.

This chain joins TRBV30 and TRBJ1-4; no firm D call. CDR1 and CDR2 (germline): GTSNPN, SVGIG (reference sequence). This CDR3 is 14 amino acids long. V lost 1 base to trimming and J lost 5 bases, with 11 bases between them. The CDR3: CAWSGPNSNEKLFF. For the CDR3, the DNA is TGTGCCTGGAGTGGACCGAATTCGAATGAAAAACTGTTTTTT.

The chain joins TRBV29-1 to TRBJ2-3, with a possible D match to TRBD1 (5 bases). The V end was cut by 5 bases, the J end by 2 bases, with 14 bases between. The CDR3 spans 14 residues. CDR1 and CDR2 from the germline V gene are SQVTM and ANQGSEA. Written as DNA, the CDR3 is TGCAGCGTTTCTCTAAGGGGTCCCACAGATACGCAGTATTTT. Translating gives CSVSLRGPTDTQYF.

J is TRBJ1-1 and V is TRBV5-1; 9 nucleotides match TRBD1. CDR1 SGHRS and CDR2 YFSETQ come from the germline V gene. The V and J ends lost 4 bases and 1 base, in that order; junction bases with no gene match: 8. The CDR3 spans 16 residues. CDR3 region: CASSPGTGRRNTEAFF. The CDR3 coding sequence is TGCGCCAGCAGCCCAGGGACAGGGAGGCGGAACACTGAAGCTTTCTTT.

This chain uses TRBV6-4 with TRBJ1-2; TRBD1 might be the D (6 bases). The length of the CDR3 is 13 residues. The germline gives CDR1 MRHNA, CDR2 SNTAGT. Between the trimmed V and J ends, which lost 6 bases and 8 bases, there was a span of 16 bases. The CDR3 sequence: CASSATGMGGYTF. The DNA of the CDR3 is TGTGCCAGCAGCGCAACAGGGATGGGCGGCTACACCTTC.

V is TRBV4-3 and J is TRBJ2-7; D may be TRBD2 (5 bases). The germline V gene encodes CDR1 LGHNA and CDR2 YSLEER. V was clipped by 1 base and J by 7 bases, with 14 bases between them. The CDR3 loop spans 14 amino acids. The CDR3 DNA sequence: TGCGCCAGCAGCCAAGTTTTGGCAGGCGGGGAGCAGTACTTC. Its protein is CASSQVLAGGEQYF.

The chain links TRBV5-1 to TRBJ2-7; maybe TRBD1 (6 bases). The V gene lost 0 bases and the J gene lost 0 bases, with 16 bases spanning the gap. This CDR3 comprises 17 residues. Germline CDR1 and CDR2: SGHRS and YFSETQ. The CDR3 bases are TGCGCCAGCAGCTTGGGCTCCCTCCGGGACATCTCCTACGAGCAGTACTTC. Translation: CASSLGSLRDISYEQYF. The full variable domain, completed using reference TRBV5-1 and TRBJ2-7, is KAGVTQTPRYLIKTRGQQVTLSCSPISGHRSVSWYQQTPGQGLQFLFEYFSETQRNKGNFPGRFSGRQFSNSRSEMNVSTLELGDSALYLCASSLGSLRDISYEQYFGPGTRLTVT.

The J gene is TRBJ1-1, the V gene TRBV19; D remains ambiguous. Looked up from germline, CDR1 is LNHDA and CDR2 is SQIVND (reference sequence). The CDR3 is 11 residues long. Trimming took 6 bases from V and 0 from J, leaving 2 bases between them. CDR3 region: CASSVNTEAFF. In DNA, the CDR3 is TGTGCCAGTAGCGTGAACACTGAAGCTTTCTTT.

This clone has only a few counts. The DNA for the CDR3 is TGTGCCAGTAGTAATCCGGGACTAGCCATTGAGCAGTTCTTC. This codes for CASSNPGLAIEQFF. The chain is built from TRBV19 and TRBJ2-1; TRBD2 aligns across 9 bases. The CDR3 contains 14 residues. V dropped 4 bases and J dropped 9; count of bases not matched to a gene: 7. CDR1 is LNHDA, CDR2 SQIVND, per germline (reference sequence). Combining the CDR3 with reference TRBV19 and TRBJ2-1 gives the whole variable domain DGGITQSPKYLFRKEGQNVTLSCEQNLNHDAMYWYRQDPGQGLRLIYYSQIVNDFQKGDIAEGYSVSREKKESFPLTVTSAQKNPTAFYLCASSNPGLAIEQFFGPGTRLTVL.

This clone was counted a few times. This chain joins TRBV29-1 and TRBJ2-3; the D gene is possibly TRBD2 (6 bases). CDR3 length: 15 amino acids. Trimming shortened V by 2 bases and J by 5 bases, and 17 bases separated the two germline ends. Looked up from germline, CDR1 is SQVTM and CDR2 is ANQGSEA. The CDR3 bases are TGCAGCGTTGAAATGGGGGGATTTAAAGGAGATACGCAGTATTTT. Its translation: CSVEMGGFKGDTQYF.

V usage is TRBV30 and J usage is TRBJ2-6, with D perhaps TRBD1 (5 bases). The germline V and J ends were trimmed by 5 bases and 0 bases, with 8 bases remaining between them. CDR1 and CDR2 from the germline V gene are GTSNPN and SVGIG (reference sequence). The length of the CDR3 is 14 residues. CDR3 protein: CAWAGYSGANVLTF. CDR3 in DNA: TGTGCCTGGGCAGGGTACTCTGGGGCCAACGTCCTGACTTTC.

V and J are TRBV29-1 and TRBJ2-7; D is perhaps TRBD2 (6 bases). CDR3 length: 11 residues. V was trimmed by 6 bases and J by 3 bases, leaving 9 bases between them. Per germline, CDR1 SQVTM and CDR2 ANQGSEA. This CDR3 is CSVGTDYEQYF. The CDR3 DNA is TGCAGCGTGGGGACTGACTACGAGCAGTACTTC.

This clone was seen only a few times. The chain employs TRBV27 and TRBJ1-6; TRBD1 might be the D (6 bases). The length of the CDR3 is 14 residues. Trimming shortened V by 5 bases and J by 10 bases, and 15 bases separated the two germline ends. Germline-derived CDR1 and CDR2 are MNHEY and SMNVEV (reference sequence). This CDR3 is CASSSSGARSPLHF. The CDR3 nucleotides are TGTGCCAGCAGTAGCTCGGGGGCACGGTCACCCCTCCACTTT.

The chain uses TRBV18 and TRBJ2-5, with 7 positions matching TRBD2. Germline trimming cut 5 bases from V and 4 bases from J; bases unmatched to any gene: 13. The germline V gene encodes CDR1 KGHSH and CDR2 LQKENI. This CDR3 spans 16 amino acids. The CDR3 DNA is TGTGCCAGCTCAAGATCGGCGGGGGTAATGGTAGAGACCCAGTACTTC. It translates to CASSRSAGVMVETQYF.

The table lists this clone with a few counts. The chain employs TRBV29-1 and TRBJ2-2; the match to TRBD2 covers 8 bases. Unmatched junction bases numbered 5, after V lost 3 bases and J lost 2 bases. CDR1 is SQVTM, CDR2 ANQGSEA, per germline. CDR3 size: 15 residues. The CDR3 region is CSVDPGGANTGELFF. DNA of the CDR3: TGCAGCGTTGACCCCGGGGGGGCAAACACCGGGGAGCTGTTTTTT.

V usage is TRBV5-1 and J usage is TRBJ2-2; D may correspond to TRBD1 or TRBD2 (5 bases each). Trimming removed 4 bases at V and 6 bases at J, with 13 bases between. The CDR3 totals 14 residues. Germline V lookup: CDR1 SGHRS, CDR2 YFSETQ. The CDR3 loop reads CASSEGTAAGELFF. CDR3 coding DNA: TGCGCCAGCAGCGAGGGGACGGCGGCCGGGGAGCTGTTTTTT.

The chain couples TRBV30 to TRBJ1-2, with D possibly matching TRBD1 (6 bases). Germline-derived CDR1 and CDR2 are GTSNPN and SVGIG (reference sequence). The CDR3 sequence is 15 residues long. V gave up 8 bases and J gave up 4 bases, with 23 bases separating them. The CDR3 loop is CAGSKGQGRSYGYTF. CDR3 DNA sequence: TGTGCCGGATCTAAAGGGCAGGGGAGATCCTATGGCTACACCTTC.

The chain links TRBV29-1 to TRBJ2-7, with TRBD2 matching over 10 bases. Trimming cost V 4 bases and J 6 bases; bases outside gene matches: 9. Germline V gene data show CDR1 as SQVTM and CDR2 as ANQGSEA. The CDR3 runs to 14 residues. CDR3 sequence (DNA): TGCAGCGTTGTGTTAGCGGGGGGATTTTCCGAGCAGTACTTC. It specifies CSVVLAGGFSEQYF.

This rearrangement joins TRBV7-2 to TRBJ2-7; 7 positions agree with TRBD2. V trimming: 1 base; J trimming: 1 base; junction bases outside the gene matches: 4. This CDR3 comprises 15 residues. Germline CDR1 and CDR2: SGHTA and FQGNSA. CDR3 nucleotide sequence: TGTGCCAGCAGCTTAGTCCCCGGGGGGTCCTACGAGCAGTACTTC. Encoded protein: CASSLVPGGSYEQYF.

This clone was counted only a few times. This sequence joins TRBV4-3 and TRBJ2-2, with TRBD2 identical over 7 bases. Unmatched junction bases numbered 13, after V lost 0 bases and J lost 3 bases. This CDR3 is built from 19 residues. The V gene's germline CDR1 is LGHNA and CDR2 YSLEER. The DNA of the CDR3 is TGCGCCAGCAGCCAAGATCCGGGGGGTGGATGGGTTGACACCGGGGAGCTGTTTTTT. Protein sequence: CASSQDPGGGWVDTGELFF.